Following are 10 T cell receptor beta chains from one sample sequenced in a study of T cells after somatic rescue of genetic block. Sequenced by immunoSEQ multiplex PCR; TCRdb stores in-frame clones only, minus some. The repertoire holds tens of thousands of clones, with approximately 96% as singletons. Sequencing input: peripheral blood mononuclear cells (PBMCs). The source of these receptors is a child younger than two.

The CDR3 DNA reads as TGTGCCAGCAGCCTGATAATGGGGGAGCTGTTTTTT. Amino acids: CASSLIMGELFF. The V gene is TRBV7-4, the J gene TRBJ2-2; D call uncertain. V lost 5 bases to trimming and J lost 8 bases, with 9 bases between them. The germline V gene encodes CDR1 SGHVT and CDR2 SQSDAQ. This CDR3 has 12 residues.

This clone was seen only once. The rearrangement uses TRBV2 and TRBJ1-4, with D unresolved. Germline CDR1 SNHLY, CDR2 FYNNEI. The CDR3 sequence is 14 residues long. With 6 bases removed from V and 6 bases from J, the gap between germline ends came to 14 bases. In nucleotides, the CDR3 is TGTGCCAGCAGCTACTCCCCAGGTCATGAAAAACTGTTTTTT. This translates into CASSYSPGHEKLFF.

The rearrangement links TRBV27 to TRBJ2-7, with D possibly TRBD2 on 6 matching bases. V gave up 3 bases and J gave up 3 bases, with 9 bases separating them. CDR1 and CDR2 from the germline V gene are MNHEY and SMNVEV (reference sequence). This CDR3 is built from 13 residues. CDR3 sequence (DNA): TGTGCCAGCAGTTTGGGGACTGACTACGAGCAGTACTTC. It specifies CASSLGTDYEQYF.

The gene calls are TRBV5-1 and TRBJ2-4; 12 bases align to TRBD1. With 0 bases clipped from V and 1 base from J, the junction kept 8 bases outside the gene matches. The CDR3 is 19 residues long. Germline CDR1 reads SGHRS; CDR2 reads YFSETQ. The CDR3 sequence is CASSLEGTGGASAKNIQYF. CDR3 coding DNA: TGCGCCAGCAGCTTGGAGGGGACAGGGGGCGCTTCGGCCAAAAACATTCAGTACTTC.

About this clone itself: The sample carries other DNA sequences with the same CDR3. The genes are TRBV7-3 and TRBJ2-2; TRBD2 matches at 9 bases. Germline CDR1 SGHTA, CDR2 FQGTGA. The V segment lost 3 bases and the J segment 1 base; nucleotides outside the gene matches: 0. This CDR3 contains 15 residues. The CDR3 DNA reads TGTGCCAGCAGCTTGACTAGCGGGAACACCGGGGAGCTGTTTTTT. Translated, it gives CASSLTSGNTGELFF.

V usage is TRBV28 and J usage is TRBJ2-7; D call uncertain. V was cut by 7 bases and J by 0 bases, with 13 bases left in between. CDR3 length equals 14 residues. Germline lookup yields CDR1 MDHEN and CDR2 SYDVKM. CDR3: CASTTLYGSYEQYF. In DNA, the CDR3 is TGTGCCAGCACCACCCTTTACGGCTCCTACGAGCAGTACTTC.

The genes are TRBV5-1 and TRBJ2-7; TRBD2 agrees at 9 bases. Germline V gene sequence: CDR1 SGHRS, CDR2 YFSETQ. The CDR3 loop spans 13 amino acids. Trimming cost V 3 bases and J 2 bases; bases outside gene matches: 0. The CDR3 reads CASSWTSAYEQYF. The CDR3 DNA is TGCGCCAGCAGCTGGACTAGCGCCTACGAGCAGTACTTC.

J is TRBJ2-3 and V is TRBV5-1; weak D call: TRBD2 (6 bases). This CDR3 is built from 15 residues. Per the germline V gene, CDR1 is SGHRS and CDR2 is YFSETQ. V lost 5 bases, J lost 3 bases, and 16 bases lay in between. The CDR3 loop is CASRFGGRGTDTQYF. CDR3 nucleotides: TGCGCCAGCAGGTTTGGGGGGAGAGGAACAGATACGCAGTATTTT.

The chain couples TRBV28 to TRBJ2-1; D is unresolved. CDR1 and CDR2 (germline): MDHEN, SYDVKM. The CDR3 runs 13 residues. V was clipped by 2 bases and J by 5 bases, with 7 bases between them. The CDR3 region has the DNA TGTGCCAGCAGTTTACCCTCTAACAATGAGCAGTTCTTC. Its translation: CASSLPSNNEQFF.

This chain joins TRBV10-3 and TRBJ2-5; 10 nucleotides match TRBD2. Germline V gene lookup returns CDR1 ENHRY and CDR2 SYGVKD. This CDR3 spans 14 amino acids. The V and J ends lost 3 bases and 2 bases, in that order; junction bases with no gene match: 0. As DNA, the CDR3 is TGTGCCATCAGTGAAGCGGGAGGGCAAGAGACCCAGTACTTC. This encodes CAISEAGGQETQYF.